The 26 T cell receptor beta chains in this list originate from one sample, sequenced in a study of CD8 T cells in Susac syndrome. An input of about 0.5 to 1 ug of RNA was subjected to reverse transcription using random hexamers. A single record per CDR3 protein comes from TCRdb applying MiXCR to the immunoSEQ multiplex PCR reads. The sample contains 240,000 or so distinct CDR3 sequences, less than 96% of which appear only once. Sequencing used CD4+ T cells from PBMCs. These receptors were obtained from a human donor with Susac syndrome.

The CDR3 loop is CASSVGVGHISELQYF. In DNA form, the CDR3 reads TGTGCCAGCAGCGTAGGAGTGGGACACATCTCCGAGCTTCAGTACTTC. The chain carries TRBV9 and TRBJ2-4, with a weak D call TRBD1 (6 bases). Looked up from germline, CDR1 is SGDLS and CDR2 is YYNGEE. The germline V and J ends were trimmed by 0 bases and 11 bases, with 21 bases remaining between them. The CDR3 is 16 residues long.

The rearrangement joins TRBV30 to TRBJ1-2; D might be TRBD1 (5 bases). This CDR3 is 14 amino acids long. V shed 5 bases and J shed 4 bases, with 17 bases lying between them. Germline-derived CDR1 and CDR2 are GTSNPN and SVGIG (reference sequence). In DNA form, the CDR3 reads TGTGCCTGGGCTTCCAGACAGAACCTCTATGGCTACACCTTC. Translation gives CAWASRQNLYGYTF.

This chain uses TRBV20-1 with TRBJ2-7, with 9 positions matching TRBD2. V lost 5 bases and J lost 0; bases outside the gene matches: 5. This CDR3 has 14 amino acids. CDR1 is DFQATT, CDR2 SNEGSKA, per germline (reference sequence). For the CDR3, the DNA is TGCAGTGCTTCCTGGACTAGCGCCTCCTACGAGCAGTACTTC. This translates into CSASWTSASYEQYF.

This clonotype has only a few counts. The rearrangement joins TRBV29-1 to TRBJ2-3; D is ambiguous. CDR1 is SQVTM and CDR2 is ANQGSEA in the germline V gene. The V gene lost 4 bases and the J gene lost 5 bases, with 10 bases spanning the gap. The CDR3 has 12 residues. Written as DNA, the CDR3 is TGCAGCGTTGTAGGCGGCGAAGATACGCAGTATTTT. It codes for CSVVGGEDTQYF.

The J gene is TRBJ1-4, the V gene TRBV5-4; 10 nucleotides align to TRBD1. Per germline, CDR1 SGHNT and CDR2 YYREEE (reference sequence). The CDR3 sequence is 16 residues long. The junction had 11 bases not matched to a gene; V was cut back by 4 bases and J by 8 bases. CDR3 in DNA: TGTGCCAGCAGCACCTCCGCCGGGACAGGGGACGAAAAACTGTTTTTT. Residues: CASSTSAGTGDEKLFF. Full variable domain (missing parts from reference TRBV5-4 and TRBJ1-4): ETGVTQSPTHLIKTRGQQVTLRCSSQSGHNTVSWYQQALGQGPQFIFQYYREEENGRGNFPPRFSGLQFPNYSSELNVNALELDDSALYLCASSTSAGTGDEKLFFGSGTQLSVL.

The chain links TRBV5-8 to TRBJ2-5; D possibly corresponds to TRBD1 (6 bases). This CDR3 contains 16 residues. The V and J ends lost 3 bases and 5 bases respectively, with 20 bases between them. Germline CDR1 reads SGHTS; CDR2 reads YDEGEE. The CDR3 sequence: CASSWGQGDLGETQYF. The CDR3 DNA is TGTGCCAGCAGCTGGGGGCAGGGCGACCTCGGGGAGACCCAGTACTTC.

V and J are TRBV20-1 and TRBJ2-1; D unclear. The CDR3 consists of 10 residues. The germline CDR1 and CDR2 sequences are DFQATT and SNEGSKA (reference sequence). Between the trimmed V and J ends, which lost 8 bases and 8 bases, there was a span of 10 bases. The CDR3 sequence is CSQASDEQFF. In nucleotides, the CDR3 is TGCAGTCAGGCGTCGGATGAGCAGTTCTTC.

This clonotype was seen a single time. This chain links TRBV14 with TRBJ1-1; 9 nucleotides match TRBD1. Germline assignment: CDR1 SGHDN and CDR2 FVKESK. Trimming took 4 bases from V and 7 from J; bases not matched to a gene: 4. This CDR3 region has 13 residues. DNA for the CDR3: TGTGCCAGCAGCCGGGACAGGGTGAATGAAGCTTTCTTT. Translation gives CASSRDRVNEAFF.

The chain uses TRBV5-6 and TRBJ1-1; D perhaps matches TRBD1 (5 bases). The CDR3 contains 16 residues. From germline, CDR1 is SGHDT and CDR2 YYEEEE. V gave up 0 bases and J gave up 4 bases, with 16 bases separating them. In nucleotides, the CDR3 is TGTGCCAGCAGCTTGGCGGTAGGGGCGATAGGCACTGAAGCTTTCTTT. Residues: CASSLAVGAIGTEAFF. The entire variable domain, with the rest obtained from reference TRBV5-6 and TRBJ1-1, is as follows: DAGVTQSPTHLIKTRGQQVTLRCSPKSGHDTVSWYQQALGQGPQFIFQYYEEEERQRGNFPDRFSGHQFPNYSSELNVNALLLGDSALYLCASSLAVGAIGTEAFFGQGTRLTVV.

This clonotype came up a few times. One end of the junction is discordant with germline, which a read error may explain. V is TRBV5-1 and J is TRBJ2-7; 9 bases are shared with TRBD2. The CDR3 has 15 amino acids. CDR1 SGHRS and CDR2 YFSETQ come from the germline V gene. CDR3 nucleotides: TGCGCCAGCAGCACCGCAGCGGGAGGCTCCTATGAGCAGTACTTC. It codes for CASSTAAGGSYEQYF.

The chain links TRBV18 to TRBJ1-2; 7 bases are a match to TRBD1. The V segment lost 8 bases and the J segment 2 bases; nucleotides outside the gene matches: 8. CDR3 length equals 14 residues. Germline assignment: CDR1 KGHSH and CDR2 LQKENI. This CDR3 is CASVRDSRNYGYTF. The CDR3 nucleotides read TGTGCCAGCGTACGGGACAGCAGAAACTATGGCTACACCTTC. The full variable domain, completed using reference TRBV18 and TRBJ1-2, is NAGVMQNPRHLVRRRGQEARLRCSPMKGHSHVYWYRQLPEEGLKFMVYLQKENIIDESGMPKERFSAEFPKEGPSILRIQQVVRGDSAAYFCASVRDSRNYGYTFGSGTRLTVV.

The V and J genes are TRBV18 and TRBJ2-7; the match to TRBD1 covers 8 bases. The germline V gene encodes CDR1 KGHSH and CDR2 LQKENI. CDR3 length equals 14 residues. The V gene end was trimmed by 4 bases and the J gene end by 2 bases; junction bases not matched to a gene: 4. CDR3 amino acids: CASSHRDRTYEQYF. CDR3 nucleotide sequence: TGTGCCAGCTCACACCGGGACAGGACCTACGAGCAGTACTTC.

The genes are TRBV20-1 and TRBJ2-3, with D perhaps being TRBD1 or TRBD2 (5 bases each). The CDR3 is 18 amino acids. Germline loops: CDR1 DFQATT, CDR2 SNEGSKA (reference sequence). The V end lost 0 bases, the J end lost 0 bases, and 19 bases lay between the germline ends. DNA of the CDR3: TGCAGTGCTAGAGATCCGGGACGGAAGCTCTCTAGCACAGATACGCAGTATTTT. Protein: CSARDPGRKLSSTDTQYF.

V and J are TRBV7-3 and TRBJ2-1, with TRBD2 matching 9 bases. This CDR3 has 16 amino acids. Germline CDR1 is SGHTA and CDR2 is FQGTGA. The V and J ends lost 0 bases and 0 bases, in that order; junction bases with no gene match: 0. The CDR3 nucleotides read TGTGCCAGCAGCTTAACACTAGCGGGCTCCTACAATGAGCAGTTCTTC. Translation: CASSLTLAGSYNEQFF.

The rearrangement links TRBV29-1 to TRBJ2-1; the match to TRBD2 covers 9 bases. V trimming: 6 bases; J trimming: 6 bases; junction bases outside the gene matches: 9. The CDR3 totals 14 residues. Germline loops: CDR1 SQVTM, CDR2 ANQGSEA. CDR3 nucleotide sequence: TGCAGCGTCGCGGGACTAGCCATGGGCAATGAGCAGTTCTTC. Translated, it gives CSVAGLAMGNEQFF.

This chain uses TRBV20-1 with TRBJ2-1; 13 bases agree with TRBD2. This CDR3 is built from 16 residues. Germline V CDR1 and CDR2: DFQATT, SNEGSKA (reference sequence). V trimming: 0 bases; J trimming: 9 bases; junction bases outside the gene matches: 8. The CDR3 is CSARDPGLAGAGEQFF. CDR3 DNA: TGCAGTGCTAGAGATCCCGGACTAGCGGGAGCTGGTGAGCAGTTCTTC.

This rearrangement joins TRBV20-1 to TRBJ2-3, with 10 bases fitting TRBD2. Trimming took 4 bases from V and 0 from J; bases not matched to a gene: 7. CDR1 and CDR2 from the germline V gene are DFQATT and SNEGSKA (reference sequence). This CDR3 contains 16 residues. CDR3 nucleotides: TGCAGTGCTACTGTAGCGGGAGGTTCCAGCACAGATACGCAGTATTTT. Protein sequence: CSATVAGGSSTDTQYF.

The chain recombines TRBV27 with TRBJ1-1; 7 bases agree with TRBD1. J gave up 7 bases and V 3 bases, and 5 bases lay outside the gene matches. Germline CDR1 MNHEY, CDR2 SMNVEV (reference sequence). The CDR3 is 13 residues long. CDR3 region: CASSFQGVGEAFF. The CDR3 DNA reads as TGTGCCAGCAGTTTCCAGGGGGTCGGTGAAGCTTTCTTT.

The CDR3 spells CASSLGHEETQYF. The DNA for the CDR3 is TGCGCCAGCAGCTTGGGGCATGAGGAGACCCAGTACTTC. The chain employs TRBV5-1 and TRBJ2-5; unclear D gene. Trimming pared 0 bases from V and 5 bases from J, leaving 8 bases between. The CDR3 totals 13 residues. Germline V lookup: CDR1 SGHRS, CDR2 YFSETQ.

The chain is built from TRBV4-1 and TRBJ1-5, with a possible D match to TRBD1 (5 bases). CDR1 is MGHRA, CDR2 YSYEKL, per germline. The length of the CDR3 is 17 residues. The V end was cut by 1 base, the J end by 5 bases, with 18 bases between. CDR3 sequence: CASSQVPGTANHQPQHF. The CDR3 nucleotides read TGCGCCAGCAGCCAAGTCCCCGGGACCGCAAACCATCAGCCCCAGCATTTT.

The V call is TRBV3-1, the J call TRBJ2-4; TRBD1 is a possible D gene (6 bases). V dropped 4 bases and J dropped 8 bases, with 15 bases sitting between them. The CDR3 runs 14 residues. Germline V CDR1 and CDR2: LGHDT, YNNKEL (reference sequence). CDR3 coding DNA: TGTGCCAGCAGCCCGCGGACAGACGGAGACATTCAGTACTTC. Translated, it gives CASSPRTDGDIQYF. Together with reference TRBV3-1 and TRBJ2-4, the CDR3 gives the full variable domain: DTAVSQTPKYLVTQMGNDKSIKCEQNLGHDTMYWYKQDSKKFLKIMFSYNNKELIINETVPNRFSPKSPDKAHLNLHINSLELGDSAVYFCASSPRTDGDIQYFGAGTRLSVL.

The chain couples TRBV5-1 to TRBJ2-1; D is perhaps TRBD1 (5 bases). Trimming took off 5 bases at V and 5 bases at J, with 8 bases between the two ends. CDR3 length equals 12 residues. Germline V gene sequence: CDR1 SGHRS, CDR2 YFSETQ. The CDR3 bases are TGCGCCAGCAGACAACAGGACAATGAGCAGTTCTTC. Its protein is CASRQQDNEQFF.

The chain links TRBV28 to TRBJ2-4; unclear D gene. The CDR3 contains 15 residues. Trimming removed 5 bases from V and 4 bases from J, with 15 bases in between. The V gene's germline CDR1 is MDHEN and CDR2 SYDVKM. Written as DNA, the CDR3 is TGTGCCAGCAGTAGAAACACAGATTTTAAAAACATTCAGTACTTC. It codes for CASSRNTDFKNIQYF.

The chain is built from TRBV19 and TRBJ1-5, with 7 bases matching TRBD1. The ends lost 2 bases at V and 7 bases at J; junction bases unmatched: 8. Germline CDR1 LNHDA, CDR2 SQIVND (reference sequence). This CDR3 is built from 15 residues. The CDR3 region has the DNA TGTGCCAGTAGTATAAACAGGGGCGCTTTACAGCCCCAGCATTTT. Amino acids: CASSINRGALQPQHF.

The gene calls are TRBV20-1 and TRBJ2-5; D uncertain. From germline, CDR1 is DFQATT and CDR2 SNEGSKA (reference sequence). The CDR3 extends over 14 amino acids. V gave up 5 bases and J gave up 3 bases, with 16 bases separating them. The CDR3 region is CSADPSGPEETQYF. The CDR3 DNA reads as TGCAGTGCTGATCCCTCGGGCCCCGAAGAGACCCAGTACTTC.

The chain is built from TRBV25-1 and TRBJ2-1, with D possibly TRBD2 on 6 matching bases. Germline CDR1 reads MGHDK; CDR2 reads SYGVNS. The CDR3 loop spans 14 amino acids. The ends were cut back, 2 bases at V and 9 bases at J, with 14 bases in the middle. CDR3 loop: CASSEPGLSIEQFF. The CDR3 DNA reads TGTGCCAGCAGTGAACCCGGACTAAGCATTGAGCAGTTCTTC.